The 21 T cell receptor beta chains reported below all come from one sample, sequenced in a study of vaccination and CD4 T cells after COVID-19. With the Oncomine TCR Beta short-read assay, DNA from cultured CD4+ T cells was sequenced. One entry per CDR3 protein results from TCRdb running MiXCR on the PCR reads. The sample includes about 16,000 distinct CDR3 sequences, around 45% seen only once; the top ten take approximately 8.4%. Treatment here: approximately 10-day PBMC culture with coronavirus spike peptide pools or control peptides (ViraFEST assay). These TCRs are of unknown antigen specificity. Sequenced material: CD4+ T cells from blood, cultured in vitro. The receptors were sampled from a human donor who had recovered from COVID-19.

The J gene is TRBJ2-5, the V gene TRBV20-1; perhaps D is TRBD1 or TRBD2 (5 bases each). Trimming removed 3 bases at V and 5 bases at J, with 10 bases between. The V gene's germline CDR1 is DFQATT and CDR2 SNEGSKA (reference sequence). The CDR3 sequence is 12 residues long. In nucleotides, the CDR3 is TGCAGTGCTAGCCAGGGCGGGGAGACCCAGTACTTC. This codes for CSASQGGETQYF.

This chain links TRBV15 with TRBJ2-3, with D uncertain. V lost 0 bases, J lost 0 bases, and 10 bases lay in between. Germline lookup yields CDR1 LNHNV and CDR2 YYDKDF (reference sequence). The CDR3 extends over 16 amino acids. In nucleotides, the CDR3 is TGTGCCACCAGCAGAGATGGTTCGGAGAGCACAGATACGCAGTATTTT. It translates to CATSRDGSESTDTQYF. Together with reference TRBV15 and TRBJ2-3, the CDR3 gives the full variable domain: DAMVIQNPRYQVTQFGKPVTLSCSQTLNHNVMYWYQQKSSQAPKLLFHYYDKDFNNEADTPDNFQSRRPNTSFCFLDIRSPGLGDTAMYLCATSRDGSESTDTQYFGPGTRLTVL.

This clonotype has just a few counts. The rearrangement joins TRBV7-2 to TRBJ1-1, with 8 bases matching TRBD1. Germline CDR1 is SGHTA and CDR2 is FQGNSA. Trimming at V came to 1 base and at J to 4 bases, leaving 8 bases not matched to a gene. This CDR3 region has 16 residues. As DNA, the CDR3 is TGTGCCAGCAGCTTAGGACAGGGGCGGAGAAGCACTGAAGCTTTCTTT. Its translation: CASSLGQGRRSTEAFF.

This clonotype was counted between two and nine times. V gene TRBV25-1 combines with J gene TRBJ1-6; D is unclear. V lost 2 bases to trimming and J lost 0 bases, with 8 bases between them. The CDR3 sequence is 16 residues long. The germline CDR1 and CDR2 sequences are MGHDK and SYGVNS. CDR3 DNA: TGTGCCAGCAGTGAAGACAAAACCTCCTATAATTCACCCCTCCACTTT. It encodes CASSEDKTSYNSPLHF.

CDR3 sequence reads: CASSPWGSYLNYGYTF. CDR3 bases: TGTGCCAGCAGCCCATGGGGTTCCTACCTCAACTATGGCTACACCTTC. The chain couples TRBV5-6 to TRBJ1-2; D is unresolved. Germline CDR1 reads SGHDT; CDR2 reads YYEEEE. V was cut by 4 bases and J by 2 bases, with 18 bases left in between. The CDR3 has 16 residues.

This chain connects TRBV2 to TRBJ2-4; 8 nucleotides agree with TRBD2. From germline, CDR1 is SNHLY and CDR2 FYNNEI. The trim removed 0 bases at V and 5 bases at J, leaving 6 bases unmatched. This CDR3 spans 16 amino acids. The DNA of the CDR3 is TGTGCCAGCAGTGAAGCGTGGGCGGGAGGACAAAACATTCAGTACTTC. Protein sequence: CASSEAWAGGQNIQYF.

This chain links TRBV29-1 with TRBJ1-2; tentatively, D is TRBD1 (5 bases). V shed 5 bases and J shed 8 bases, with 18 bases lying between them. The CDR3 covers 13 residues. Germline CDR1 reads SQVTM; CDR2 reads ANQGSEA. CDR3 loop: CSVSGQGPQGYTF. Written as DNA, the CDR3 is TGCAGCGTTTCTGGCCAGGGCCCGCAAGGCTACACCTTC.

This chain links TRBV18 with TRBJ2-3; D remains ambiguous. The CDR3 extends over 13 amino acids. V lost 5 bases and J 2 bases, leaving 8 bases between the germline ends. Germline assignment: CDR1 KGHSH and CDR2 LQKENI. This chain's CDR3 is CASSSETTDTQYF. The DNA for the CDR3 is TGTGCCAGCTCATCGGAGACCACAGATACGCAGTATTTT.

The table lists this clonotype with a few counts. The CDR3 DNA sequence: TGTGCCAGCAGTTCCCCGGGGCACCAAGAGACCCAGTACTTC. Translation gives CASSSPGHQETQYF. V is TRBV27 and J is TRBJ2-5, with D perhaps assigned TRBD1 or TRBD2 (5 bases each). The CDR3 covers 14 residues. V was trimmed by 4 bases and J by 0 bases, leaving 9 bases between them. Germline V gene data show CDR1 as MNHEY and CDR2 as SMNVEV (reference sequence).

This clonotype occurred a few times. V gene TRBV6-1 combines with J gene TRBJ2-3; possible D gene TRBD2, 5 bases. CDR1 and CDR2 (germline): MNHNS, SASEGT. Trimming removed 5 bases from V and 0 bases from J, with 12 bases in between. CDR3 length: 15 amino acids. CDR3 coding DNA: TGTGCCAGCAGTCCAGGACTGACTAGCACAGATACGCAGTATTTT. Its translation: CASSPGLTSTDTQYF.

As concerns this clonotype: An end of the junction does not agree with germline; a read error may underlie this. The chain carries TRBV6-1 and TRBJ1-1; no definite D call. The germline CDR1 and CDR2 sequences are MNHNS and SASEGT. The CDR3 is made up of 14 amino acids. For the CDR3, the DNA is TGCGCCAGCAGTGCTGCAAGAATTGCAACTGAAGCTTTCTTT. It translates to CASSAARIATEAFF.

V usage is TRBV7-9 and J usage is TRBJ2-7; 7 bases are shared with TRBD2. CDR3 length equals 15 residues. The germline gives CDR1 SEHNR, CDR2 FQNEAQ (reference sequence). V trimming: 2 bases; J trimming: 2 bases; junction bases outside the gene matches: 6. CDR3 coding DNA: TGTGCCAGCAGCTTATATCCTAGCGGTACCTACGAGCAGTACTTC. Its protein product is CASSLYPSGTYEQYF.

A few counts support this clonotype. Germline and junction disagree at one end, which may indicate a read error. The chain is built from TRBV6-1 and TRBJ1-1; 8 positions match TRBD1. The CDR3 extends over 15 amino acids. Per the germline V gene, CDR1 is MNHNS and CDR2 is SASEGT. CDR3 in amino acids: CASSDRQGLNPEAFF. The CDR3 DNA follows: TGTGCCAGCAGTGACCGACAGGGGTTGAACCCTGAAGCTTTCTTT.

A few counts support this clonotype. The chain is built from TRBV7-6 and TRBJ2-5, with D perhaps assigned TRBD1 or TRBD2 (5 bases each). The germline gives CDR1 SGHVS, CDR2 FNYEAQ. Deletions cut 8 bases from V and 2 bases from J, with 18 bases between. This CDR3 is built from 15 residues. For the CDR3, the DNA is TGTGCCAGCTCAGTCGGGGCAGGCAATCAAGAGACCCAGTACTTC. This translates into CASSVGAGNQETQYF.

This chain connects TRBV19 to TRBJ1-5, with no clear D. Germline assignment: CDR1 LNHDA and CDR2 SQIVND (reference sequence). This CDR3 comprises 18 residues. V shed 3 bases and J shed 0 bases, with 18 bases lying between them. The CDR3: CASSIRAGLMYSNQPQHF. The CDR3 DNA reads TGTGCCAGTAGTATCCGGGCCGGCCTGATGTATAGCAATCAGCCCCAGCATTTT.

The chain links TRBV10-3 to TRBJ2-3; 8 bases match TRBD2. CDR3 length equals 15 residues. Looked up from germline, CDR1 is ENHRY and CDR2 is SYGVKD. Losses at the gene ends were 6 bases for V and 1 base for J; bases not matched to a gene: 6. CDR3 amino acids: CAIRSAGGGTDTQYF. The CDR3 DNA reads as TGTGCCATCAGGTCGGCGGGAGGTGGCACAGATACGCAGTATTTT.

This clonotype was recorded a few times. One end of the junction is discordant with germline, which a read error may explain. This chain connects TRBV5-3 to TRBJ2-3; D is perhaps TRBD1 (6 bases). TRBV5-3 is sorted into the ORF group, with uncertain function. The CDR3 consists of 16 residues. CDR3 DNA sequence: TGTGCCAGCAGCTTGGATGGGACACCTAGCACAGATACGCAGTATTTT. Translating it yields CASSLDGTPSTDTQYF.

The V gene is TRBV6-1, the J gene TRBJ2-7; 11 bases are shared with TRBD1. The germline CDR1 and CDR2 sequences are MNHNS and SASEGT. The CDR3 spans 14 residues. V trimming: 6 bases; J trimming: 6 bases; junction bases outside the gene matches: 7. DNA of the CDR3: TGTGCCAGCAGACCCGGGACAGGGGGACTCGAGCAGTACTTC. Translating gives CASRPGTGGLEQYF.

The chain uses TRBV6-1 and TRBJ1-5; 12 nucleotides line up with TRBD1. CDR1 is MNHNS and CDR2 is SASEGT in the germline V gene. The CDR3 totals 17 residues. The junction had 14 bases not matched to a gene; V was cut back by 10 bases and J by 4 bases. The CDR3 region has the DNA TGTGCCACAACCCCGGGACAGGGGGCATTTGGTAATCAGCCCCAGCATTTT. This codes for CATTPGQGAFGNQPQHF.

The chain combines TRBV3-1 with TRBJ1-2; D uncertain. The CDR3 is made up of 15 amino acids. The germline gives CDR1 LGHDT, CDR2 YNNKEL (reference sequence). V lost 0 bases and J 1 base, leaving 9 bases between the germline ends. CDR3 protein: CASSQDLNSNYGYTF. The CDR3 DNA is TGTGCCAGCAGCCAAGATTTGAACAGTAACTATGGCTACACCTTC.

This chain connects TRBV20-1 to TRBJ1-4, with no clear D. V lost 2 bases and J lost 7, with 11 bases in between. The CDR3 is 13 residues long. CDR1 is DFQATT, CDR2 SNEGSKA, per germline (reference sequence). The CDR3 coding sequence is TGCAGTGCTAGACCCGTTGGGCGTGAAAAACTGTTTTTT. Protein sequence: CSARPVGREKLFF.